Detailed here is one T cell receptor (beta chain). Its antigen remains unknown. Measured with immunoSEQ multiplex PCR; TCRdb has only the in-frame clones, and not every one. The profile shows some 120,000 clones, 89% of them singletons. These data are taken from a study of cytomegalovirus exposure and HLA in healthy donors. General study points: Some TCR beta chains (about 180 of them) were listed as cytomegalovirus-associated.

Germline assignment: CDR1 MNHEY and CDR2 SVGAGI. This CDR3 contains 15 residues. V shed 7 bases and J shed 3 bases, with 19 bases lying between them. The specimen sequenced was PBMCs. The V gene is TRBV6-5, the J gene TRBJ2-7; a weak D match, TRBD1 (5 bases). The TCR originated in a woman in her late teens or twenties in good health and CMV-seronegative. CDR3 DNA sequence: TGTGCCAGCACTTTTAGGGGCCCGACCGTCTACGAGCAGTACTTC. It translates to CASTFRGPTVYEQYF.